Below, 2 T cell receptor beta chains from the same sample are listed, as sequenced in a study of shared clonotypes between healthy human individuals. Using immunoSEQ multiplex PCR, the repertoire was profiled, and TCRdb retains in-frame clones only, with some absent. In the table there are about 710,000 clones, about three quarters of which are singletons. Sequencing used memory CD4+ T cells sorted from blood. Subset reported: CD45RA-negative fraction. These receptors all come from a woman younger than 45 in good health.

The chain employs TRBV2 and TRBJ2-5; tentatively, D is TRBD1 or TRBD2 (5 bases each). This CDR3 region has 12 residues. Germline lookup yields CDR1 SNHLY and CDR2 FYNNEI. With 6 bases removed from V and 5 bases from J, the gap between germline ends came to 10 bases. For the CDR3, the DNA is TGTGCCAGCAGGTTCAGGGAGGAGACCCAGTACTTC. It encodes CASRFREETQYF.

V and J are TRBV5-5 and TRBJ1-5; no firm D call. The CDR3 consists of 13 residues. Trimming left V 0 bases short and J 1 base short, with 2 bases between. CDR1 and CDR2 from the germline V gene are SGHKS and YYEKEE (reference sequence). The CDR3, as DNA: TGTGCCAGCAGCTTGGGGAGCAATCAGCCCCAGCATTTT. Protein sequence: CASSLGSNQPQHF.